The 18 T cell receptor beta chains in this list originate from one sample, sequenced in a study of T cell repertoires in cytomegalovirus infection. MiXCR was run by TCRdb on the reads, yielding one entry per CDR3 protein. The table has about 920,000 distinct CDR3 sequences, around a third seen once. The antigens for these receptors are not known. The sequencing here drew on cultured CD8+ T cells from PBMCs, taken from culture after CMV antigen stimulation. All receptors derive from a human donor in good health (CMV status not recorded). Some clones in this sample may be carry-over from other donors' samples.

A remark on this clonotype: A much larger clone differs by one base, so this may be a read error. The genes are TRBV7-2 and TRBJ2-1; TRBD2 matches 10 bases. Germline assignment: CDR1 SGHTA and CDR2 FQGNSA. J gave up 5 bases and V 0 bases, and 10 bases lay outside the gene matches. The CDR3 has 18 amino acids. The CDR3 nucleotides are TGTGCCAGCAGCTTAGCGGTCCTTAGCGGGGGGACCAACAATGAGCAGTTCTTC. It yields the protein CASSLAVLSGGTNNEQFF.

The V gene is TRBV19, the J gene TRBJ1-2, with 12 bases matching TRBD1. Germline CDR1 reads LNHDA; CDR2 reads SQIVND (reference sequence). CDR3 size: 15 residues. V dropped 4 bases and J dropped 5; count of bases not matched to a gene: 5. In nucleotides, the CDR3 is TGTGCCAGTAGTAACCGGGACAGGGGGCATTATGGCTACACCTTC. As protein: CASSNRDRGHYGYTF.

This clonotype appeared a few times. The DNA for the CDR3 is TGTGCCAGCAGTCCCCTACCGAAGGGGGGGTATGGCTACACCTTC. The encoded protein is CASSPLPKGGYGYTF. J is TRBJ1-2 and V is TRBV27, with a weak D call TRBD1 (6 bases). This CDR3 is built from 15 residues. V lost 5 bases, J lost 5 bases, and 18 bases lay in between. From germline, CDR1 is MNHEY and CDR2 SMNVEV (reference sequence).

The V call is TRBV29-1, the J call TRBJ1-1; TRBD1 matches at 9 bases. With 0 bases clipped from V and 5 bases from J, the junction kept 4 bases outside the gene matches. The germline V gene encodes CDR1 SQVTM and CDR2 ANQGSEA. The CDR3 runs 14 residues. The CDR3 protein is CSVEEDRGWTEAFF. The CDR3 DNA sequence: TGCAGCGTTGAAGAAGACAGGGGGTGGACTGAAGCTTTCTTT.

In its sample, this clonotype was seen many times. J is TRBJ2-2 and V is TRBV7-9; TRBD2 might be the D (5 bases). The germline V gene has CDR1 SEHNR and CDR2 FQNEAQ (reference sequence). This CDR3 comprises 17 residues. The V end lost 1 base, the J end lost 0 bases, and 12 bases lay between the germline ends. The chain's CDR3 is CASSLEPGVPNTGELFF. CDR3 nucleotide sequence: TGTGCCAGCAGCTTAGAACCCGGGGTCCCGAACACCGGGGAGCTGTTTTTT.

V and J are TRBV7-6 and TRBJ2-5; the match to TRBD2 covers 10 bases. Losses at the gene ends were 4 bases for V and 1 base for J; bases not matched to a gene: 3. The CDR3 spans 15 residues. Germline assignment: CDR1 SGHVS and CDR2 FNYEAQ. Here the CDR3 reads CASSSASGGQETQYF. CDR3 DNA: TGTGCCAGCAGCTCTGCTAGCGGGGGCCAAGAGACCCAGTACTTC.

To note about this clonotype: Given the absence of the conserved phenylalanine or tryptophan at the CDR3 end, a read error is likely. This chain uses TRBV11-2 with TRBJ2-3; 11 nucleotides match TRBD2. This CDR3 is 16 amino acids long. J gave up 0 bases and V 5 bases, and 4 bases lay outside the gene matches. Germline assignment: CDR1 SGHAT and CDR2 FQNNGV. CDR3 sequence: CASSDRTSGSTDTQYL. The CDR3 DNA reads TGTGCCAGCAGCGACCGGACTAGCGGGAGCACAGATACGCAGTATTTA.

The chain uses TRBV27 and TRBJ2-3, with TRBD2 matching 8 bases. CDR3 length: 14 amino acids. Germline CDR1 and CDR2: MNHEY and SMNVEV (reference sequence). J gave up 1 base and V 7 bases, and 4 bases lay outside the gene matches. In DNA form, the CDR3 reads TGTGCCAGCATGGGAGCGGGAGGCACAGATACGCAGTATTTT. It is translated as CASMGAGGTDTQYF.

In regard to this clonotype: This could be a read error, since a much larger clone is one nucleotide away. The rearrangement links TRBV6-2 or TRBV6-3 to TRBJ1-1; the match to TRBD1 covers 7 bases. V lost 5 bases to trimming and J lost 2 bases; unmatched junction nucleotides: 11. The CDR3 extends over 16 amino acids. Looked up from germline, CDR1 is MNHEY and CDR2 is SVGEGT. This CDR3 is CASSDPRGTANTEAFF. The CDR3 bases are TGTGCCAGCAGTGACCCTCGGGGGACAGCCAACACTGAAGCTTTCTTT.

This clonotype was detected only a few times. The rearrangement uses TRBV2 and TRBJ1-5, with 7 bases aligning to TRBD1. Germline trimming cut 4 bases from V and 1 base from J; bases unmatched to any gene: 4. The germline V gene encodes CDR1 SNHLY and CDR2 FYNNEI. This CDR3 is built from 15 residues. CDR3 sequence: CASSGGGWSNQPQHF. CDR3 coding DNA: TGTGCCAGCAGTGGAGGGGGCTGGAGCAATCAGCCCCAGCATTTT.

The chain is built from TRBV4-1 and TRBJ1-2; a possible D gene is TRBD1 (5 bases). V was trimmed by 1 base and J by 0 bases, leaving 12 bases between them. The CDR3 runs 16 residues. Germline values: CDR1 MGHRA, CDR2 YSYEKL. This CDR3 is CASSQVGTVANYGYTF. The CDR3 bases are TGCGCCAGCAGCCAAGTAGGGACGGTGGCTAACTATGGCTACACCTTC.

The rearrangement joins TRBV24-1 to TRBJ2-2; no reliable D call. The CDR3 extends over 20 amino acids. Between the trimmed V and J ends, which lost 4 bases and 1 base, there was a span of 24 bases. Germline CDR1 reads KGHDR; CDR2 reads SFDVKD. CDR3 sequence reads: CATSELGRWWSRMNTGELFF. CDR3 bases: TGTGCCACCAGTGAGCTTGGTAGATGGTGGTCAAGAATGAACACCGGGGAGCTGTTTTTT.

The chain combines TRBV27 with TRBJ2-1; D is unresolved. Germline V gene lookup returns CDR1 MNHEY and CDR2 SMNVEV (reference sequence). Trimming cost V 4 bases and J 9 bases, with 19 bases left between them. The CDR3 sequence is 15 residues long. The CDR3 sequence: CASSSHRIPVREQFF. In nucleotides, the CDR3 is TGTGCCAGCAGTTCGCACCGTATTCCCGTCCGTGAGCAGTTCTTC.

The chain has TRBV24-1 and TRBJ2-5, with D hard to call. CDR1 and CDR2 from the germline V gene are KGHDR and SFDVKD. This CDR3 comprises 12 residues. Trimming took off 5 bases at V and 4 bases at J, with 7 bases between the two ends. The CDR3: CATSGSLETQYF. The DNA of the CDR3 is TGTGCCACCAGTGGCAGCTTAGAGACCCAGTACTTC.

The V call is TRBV5-1, the J call TRBJ2-7; D is possibly TRBD1 or TRBD2 (5 bases each). This CDR3 has 13 amino acids. The germline V gene has CDR1 SGHRS and CDR2 YFSETQ. Trimming left V 0 bases short and J 7 bases short, with 11 bases between. The CDR3 DNA is TGCGCCAGCAGCTTGGTATCGGGACGGGAGCAGTACGTC. It codes for CASSLVSGREQYV.

This chain connects TRBV19 to TRBJ2-1; tentatively, D is TRBD1 (6 bases). The V end was cut by 7 bases, the J end by 8 bases, with 24 bases between. CDR1 LNHDA and CDR2 SQIVND come from the germline V gene (reference sequence). The CDR3 consists of 16 residues. The CDR3: CASNPGGGPPMDEQFF. The CDR3 nucleotides read TGTGCCAGTAACCCGGGTGGGGGCCCCCCTATGGATGAGCAGTTCTTC.

V and J are TRBV7-9 and TRBJ2-7; D tentatively fits TRBD1 or TRBD2 (5 bases each). Germline V gene sequence: CDR1 SEHNR, CDR2 FQNEAQ (reference sequence). The CDR3 extends over 16 amino acids. The V end was cut by 1 base, the J end by 3 bases, with 16 bases between. CDR3 protein: CASSLGFGEGDYEQYV. As DNA, the CDR3 is TGTGCCAGCAGCTTAGGGTTCGGGGAAGGGGACTACGAGCAGTACGTC.

This clonotype appeared a few times. The chain recombines TRBV6-6 with TRBJ2-5, with 8 bases fitting TRBD2. Trimming at V came to 4 bases and at J to 3 bases, leaving 4 bases not matched to a gene. The germline V gene encodes CDR1 MNHNY and CDR2 SVGAGI (reference sequence). The CDR3 is 14 residues long. The DNA of the CDR3 is TGTGCCAGCAGTTTTCATAGCGGGGAAGAGACCCAGTACTTC. Amino acid sequence: CASSFHSGEETQYF.